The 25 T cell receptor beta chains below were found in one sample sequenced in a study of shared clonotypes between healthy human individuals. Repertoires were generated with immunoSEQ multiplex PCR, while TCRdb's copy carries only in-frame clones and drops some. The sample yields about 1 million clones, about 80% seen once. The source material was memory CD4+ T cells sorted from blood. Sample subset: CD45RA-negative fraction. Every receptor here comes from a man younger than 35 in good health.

CDR3 loop: CASGLVGNEQFF. CDR3 in DNA: TGTGCCAGCGGCCTTGTGGGGAATGAGCAGTTCTTC. This sequence joins TRBV7-3 and TRBJ2-1; D remains ambiguous. V shed 8 bases and J shed 7 bases, with 12 bases lying between them. Germline assignment: CDR1 SGHTA and CDR2 FQGTGA. The CDR3 is 12 amino acids.

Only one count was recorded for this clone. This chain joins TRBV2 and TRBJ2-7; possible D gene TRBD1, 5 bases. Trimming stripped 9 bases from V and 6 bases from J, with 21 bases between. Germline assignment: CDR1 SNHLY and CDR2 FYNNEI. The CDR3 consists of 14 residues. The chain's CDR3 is CASSPGPAGIEQYF. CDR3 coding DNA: TGTGCCAGTTCTCCCGGGCCCGCAGGGATCGAGCAGTACTTC.

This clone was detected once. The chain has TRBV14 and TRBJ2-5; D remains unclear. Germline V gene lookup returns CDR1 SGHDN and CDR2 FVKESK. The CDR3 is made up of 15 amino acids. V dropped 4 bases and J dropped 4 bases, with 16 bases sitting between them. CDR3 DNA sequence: TGTGCCAGCAGCCTTAGGCTCTCCGCCCCAGAGACCCAGTACTTC. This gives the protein CASSLRLSAPETQYF.

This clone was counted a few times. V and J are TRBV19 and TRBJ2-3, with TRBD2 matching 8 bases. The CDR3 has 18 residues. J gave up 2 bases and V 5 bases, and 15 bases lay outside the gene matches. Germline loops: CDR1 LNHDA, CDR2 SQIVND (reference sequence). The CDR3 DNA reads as TGTGCCAGTAGTTCTACCCCCCGGATAGCGGGGAACACAGATACGCAGTATTTT. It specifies CASSSTPRIAGNTDTQYF.

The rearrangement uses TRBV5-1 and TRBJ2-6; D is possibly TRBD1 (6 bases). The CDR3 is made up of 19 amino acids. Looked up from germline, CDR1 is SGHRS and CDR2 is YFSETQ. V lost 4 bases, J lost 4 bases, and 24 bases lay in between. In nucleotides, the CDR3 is TGCGCCAGCAGCCCCGGATGGGCCTCAGGGGAGTCAGGGGCCAACGTCCTGACTTTC. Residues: CASSPGWASGESGANVLTF.

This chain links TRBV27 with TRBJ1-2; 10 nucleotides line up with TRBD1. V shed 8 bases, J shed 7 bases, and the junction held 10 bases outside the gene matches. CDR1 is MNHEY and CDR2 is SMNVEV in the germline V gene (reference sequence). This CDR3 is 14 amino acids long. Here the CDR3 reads CASGRGQGSIGYTF. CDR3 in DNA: TGTGCCAGCGGTAGGGGACAGGGGAGTATTGGCTACACCTTC.

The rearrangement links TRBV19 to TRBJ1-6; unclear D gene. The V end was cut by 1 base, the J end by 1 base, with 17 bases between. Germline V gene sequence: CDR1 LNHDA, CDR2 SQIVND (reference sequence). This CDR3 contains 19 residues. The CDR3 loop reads CASSIAPGRRSSYNSPLHF. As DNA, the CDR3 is TGTGCCAGTAGTATAGCTCCGGGCCGCAGGTCTTCCTATAATTCACCCCTCCACTTT.

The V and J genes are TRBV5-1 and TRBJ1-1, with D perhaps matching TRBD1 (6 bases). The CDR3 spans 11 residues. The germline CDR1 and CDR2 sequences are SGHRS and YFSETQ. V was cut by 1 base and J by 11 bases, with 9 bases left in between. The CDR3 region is CASSLNREAFF. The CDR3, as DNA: TGCGCCAGCAGCTTGAACAGGGAGGCTTTCTTT.

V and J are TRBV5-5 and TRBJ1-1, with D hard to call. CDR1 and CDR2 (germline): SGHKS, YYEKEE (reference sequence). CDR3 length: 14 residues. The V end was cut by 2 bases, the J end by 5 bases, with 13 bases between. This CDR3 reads CASSFLAGGTEAFF. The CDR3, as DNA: TGTGCCAGCAGCTTCCTGGCAGGCGGGACTGAAGCTTTCTTT. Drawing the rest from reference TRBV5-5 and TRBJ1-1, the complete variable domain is DAGVTQSPTHLIKTRGQQVTLRCSPISGHKSVSWYQQVLGQGPQFIFQYYEKEERGRGNFPDRFSARQFPNYSSELNVNALLLGDSALYLCASSFLAGGTEAFFGQGTRLTVV.

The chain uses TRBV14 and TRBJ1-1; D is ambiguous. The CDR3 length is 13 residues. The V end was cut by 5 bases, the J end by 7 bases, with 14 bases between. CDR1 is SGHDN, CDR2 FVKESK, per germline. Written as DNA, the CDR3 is TGTGCCAGCAGCAGGACCCTCCCCAGTGAAGCTTTCTTT. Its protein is CASSRTLPSEAFF.

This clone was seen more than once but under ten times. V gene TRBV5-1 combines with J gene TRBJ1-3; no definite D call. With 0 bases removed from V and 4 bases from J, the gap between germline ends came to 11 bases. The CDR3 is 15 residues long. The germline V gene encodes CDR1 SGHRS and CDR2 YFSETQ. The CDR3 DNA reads TGCGCCAGCAGCTTGGCCGTAGAATCGGGAAACACCATATATTTT. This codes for CASSLAVESGNTIYF.

The CDR3 sequence is CASSPPGQGMNEQFF. The CDR3 DNA reads as TGTGCCAGCTCACCACCGGGACAGGGGATGAATGAGCAGTTCTTC. This rearrangement joins TRBV18 to TRBJ2-1; 10 bases are a match to TRBD1. The CDR3 is 15 residues long. Germline lookup yields CDR1 KGHSH and CDR2 LQKENI. V was pared by 0 bases and J by 7 bases, with 3 bases of the junction left unmatched.

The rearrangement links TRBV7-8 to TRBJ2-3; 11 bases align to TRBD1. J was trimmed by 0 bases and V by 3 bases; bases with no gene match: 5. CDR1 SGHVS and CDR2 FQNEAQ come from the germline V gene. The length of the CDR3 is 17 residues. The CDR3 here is CASSFGQGATSTDTQYF. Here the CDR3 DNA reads TGTGCCAGCAGCTTCGGACAGGGGGCTACTAGCACAGATACGCAGTATTTT.

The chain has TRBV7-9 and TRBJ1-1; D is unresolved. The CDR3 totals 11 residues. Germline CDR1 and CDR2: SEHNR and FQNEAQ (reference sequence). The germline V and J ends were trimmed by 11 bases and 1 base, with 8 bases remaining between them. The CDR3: CAGQTNTEAFF. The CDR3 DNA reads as TGTGCCGGCCAAACGAACACTGAAGCTTTCTTT.

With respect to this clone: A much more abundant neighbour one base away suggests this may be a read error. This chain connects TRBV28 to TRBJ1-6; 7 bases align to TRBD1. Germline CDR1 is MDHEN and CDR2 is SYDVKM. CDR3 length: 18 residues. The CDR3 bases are TGTGCCAGCAGCCCCGCGAGTAGGGGGCTATCCTATAATTCACCCCTCTACTTT. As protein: CASSPASRGLSYNSPLYF.

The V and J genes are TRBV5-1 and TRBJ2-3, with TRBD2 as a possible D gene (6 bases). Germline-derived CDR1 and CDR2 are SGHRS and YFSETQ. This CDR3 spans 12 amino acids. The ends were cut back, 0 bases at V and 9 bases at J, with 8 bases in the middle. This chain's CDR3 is CASSLDGRTQYF. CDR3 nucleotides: TGCGCCAGCAGCTTGGATGGGAGGACGCAGTATTTT. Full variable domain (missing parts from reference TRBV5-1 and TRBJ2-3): KAGVTQTPRYLIKTRGQQVTLSCSPISGHRSVSWYQQTPGQGLQFLFEYFSETQRNKGNFPGRFSGRQFSNSRSEMNVSTLELGDSALYLCASSLDGRTQYFGPGTRLTVL.

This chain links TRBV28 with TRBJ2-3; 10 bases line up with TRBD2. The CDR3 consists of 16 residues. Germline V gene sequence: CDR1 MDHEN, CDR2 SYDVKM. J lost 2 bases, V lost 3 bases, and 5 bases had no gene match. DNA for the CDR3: TGTGCCAGCAGTTTCCAAGCGGGAGGGAACACAGATACGCAGTATTTT. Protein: CASSFQAGGNTDTQYF.

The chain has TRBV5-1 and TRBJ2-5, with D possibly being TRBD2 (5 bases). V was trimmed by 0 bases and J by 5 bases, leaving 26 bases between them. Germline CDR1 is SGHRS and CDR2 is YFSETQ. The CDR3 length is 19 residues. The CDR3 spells CASSLGYGRLAGLRETQYF. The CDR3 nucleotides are TGCGCCAGCAGCTTGGGGTATGGTAGGCTAGCTGGTTTACGGGAGACCCAGTACTTC. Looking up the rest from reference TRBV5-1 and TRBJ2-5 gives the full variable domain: KAGVTQTPRYLIKTRGQQVTLSCSPISGHRSVSWYQQTPGQGLQFLFEYFSETQRNKGNFPGRFSGRQFSNSRSEMNVSTLELGDSALYLCASSLGYGRLAGLRETQYFGPGTRLLVL.

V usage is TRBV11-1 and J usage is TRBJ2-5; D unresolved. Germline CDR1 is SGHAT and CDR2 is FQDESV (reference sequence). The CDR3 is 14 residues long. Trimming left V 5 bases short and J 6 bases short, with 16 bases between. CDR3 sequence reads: CASSDIGRGQTQYF. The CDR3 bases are TGTGCCAGCAGCGACATCGGACGCGGACAGACCCAGTACTTC.

CDR3 amino acids: CASSETRAHMSPQHF. Here the CDR3 DNA reads TGTGCCAGCAGTGAGACCCGGGCTCATATGTCGCCCCAGCATTTT. V is TRBV28 and J is TRBJ1-5; no definite D call. There are 15 residues in the CDR3. Trimming cost V 5 bases and J 9 bases, with 20 bases left between them. The germline V gene encodes CDR1 MDHEN and CDR2 SYDVKM.

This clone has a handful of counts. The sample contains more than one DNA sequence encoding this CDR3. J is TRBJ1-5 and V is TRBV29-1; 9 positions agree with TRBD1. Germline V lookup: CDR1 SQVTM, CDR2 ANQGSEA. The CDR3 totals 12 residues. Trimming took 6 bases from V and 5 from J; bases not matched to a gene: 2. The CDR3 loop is CSVGDRDQPQHF. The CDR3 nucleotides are TGCAGCGTGGGGGACAGGGATCAGCCCCAGCATTTT.

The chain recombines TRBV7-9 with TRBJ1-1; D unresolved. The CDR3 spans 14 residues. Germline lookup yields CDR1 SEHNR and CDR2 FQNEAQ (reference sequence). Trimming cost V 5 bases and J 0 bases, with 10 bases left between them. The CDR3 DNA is TGTGCCAGCAGCCAGCGGGAGGTGAACACTGAAGCTTTCTTT. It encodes CASSQREVNTEAFF. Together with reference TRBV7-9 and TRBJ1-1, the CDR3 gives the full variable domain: DTGVSQNPRHKITKRGQNVTFRCDPISEHNRLYWYRQTLGQGPEFLTYFQNEAQLEKSRLLSDRFSAERPKGSFSTLEIQRTEQGDSAMYLCASSQREVNTEAFFGQGTRLTVV.

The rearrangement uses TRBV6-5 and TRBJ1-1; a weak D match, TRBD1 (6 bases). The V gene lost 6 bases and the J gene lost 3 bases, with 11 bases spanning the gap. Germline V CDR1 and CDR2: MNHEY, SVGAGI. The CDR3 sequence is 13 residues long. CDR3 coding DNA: TGTGCCAGCAGGAGGGGGAAGGACACTGAAGCTTTCTTT. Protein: CASRRGKDTEAFF.

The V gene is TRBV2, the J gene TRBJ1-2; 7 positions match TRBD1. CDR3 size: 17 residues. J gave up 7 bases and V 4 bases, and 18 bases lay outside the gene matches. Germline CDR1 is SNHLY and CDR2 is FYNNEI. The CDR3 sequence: CASSVGLAGAGGFGYTF. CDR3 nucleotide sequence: TGTGCCAGCAGTGTTGGTCTGGCCGGGGCAGGGGGGTTTGGCTACACCTTC.

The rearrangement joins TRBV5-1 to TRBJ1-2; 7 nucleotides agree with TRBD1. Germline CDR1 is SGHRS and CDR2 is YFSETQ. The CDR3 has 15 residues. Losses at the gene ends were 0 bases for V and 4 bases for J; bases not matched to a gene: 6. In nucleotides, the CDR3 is TGCGCCAGCAGCTTGGTATCAGGGGGTATCTATGGCTACACCTTC. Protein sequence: CASSLVSGGIYGYTF.